The T cell receptor (beta chain) under discussion was sequenced for a study of T cell responses to AZD1222 COVID-19 vaccine. CDR3 length: 14 residues. CDR1 is MGHDK and CDR2 is SYGVNS in the germline V gene. The V segment lost 5 bases and the J segment 8 bases; nucleotides outside the gene matches: 6. Some clones are missing from TCRdb's copy, which holds only in-frame ones; the method was immunoSEQ multiplex PCR. The sample holds about 86,000 clones, about nine tenths seen once. The chain recombines TRBV25-1 with TRBJ1-4; TRBD1 aligns across 9 bases. The sample consisted of peripheral blood, taken on day 0 of AZD1222 vaccination. The TCR comes from an adult in good health. CDR3 sequence reads: CASSLTGGSEKLFF. In DNA form, the CDR3 reads TGTGCCAGCAGTCTAACAGGGGGCTCGGAAAAACTGTTTTTT.